This T cell receptor (beta chain) emerged from a study of blood T cells in healthy people across ages. Whole-study results and caveats: Diversity was estimated from one million T cells, and these estimates were considered underestimates.

This clonotype was observed a single time. Its antigen is unidentified. PCR was performed a second time for roughly 7 to 12 cycles using a sample-barcoded 5' primer and a J-beta primer mix. TCRdb redid the calling of the 5' RACE reads with MiXCR, one entry per CDR3 protein. The top ten hold around 12% of the sample, which has around 1,000,000 distinct CDR3 sequences, about two fifths seen once. CDR3 length: 16 amino acids. Germline lookup yields CDR1 LGHNA and CDR2 YSLEER. Trimming pared 4 bases from V and 7 bases from J, leaving 22 bases between. Sequencing was done on a sample of blood. This clonotype originated in a man younger than 30 in good health. The chain combines TRBV4-3 with TRBJ1-2; no definite D call. The CDR3 region is CASSRVPQDVACGYTF. As DNA, the CDR3 is TGCGCCAGCAGCCGAGTCCCCCAAGATGTCGCCTGTGGCTACACCTTC.